The 24 T cell receptor beta chains reported below all come from one sample, sequenced in a study of T cells in women clearing cervical HPV infection. Here immunoSEQ multiplex PCR was the method, and the copy in TCRdb shows in-frame clones only, minus some. The table lists roughly 48,000 clones. The sequencing sample was made of blood buffy coat. The receptors stem from a woman between 18 and 70 years old with a cervical HPV16 infection that either progressed to CIN3+ or cleared (not recorded which).

As for this clone: One end of the junction varies from germline; a read error may be responsible. The read comes to an end 3 residues before the CDR3 does, leaving the germline J gene to fill in the end. This chain links TRBV4-2 with TRBJ1-5; D is unclear. The CDR3 contains 13 residues. Germline V gene data show CDR1 as LGHNA and CDR2 as YNFKEQ. The part of the CDR3 DNA that was read is TGCGCCAGCAGTGTGACAAGCAATCAGCCC. Its protein product is CASSVTSNQP. The whole CDR3 protein reads CASSVTSNQPQHF.

Remarks on this clone: The CDR3 end lies 3 residues beyond the end of the read and is filled in from the germline J gene. The chain couples TRBV7-3 to TRBJ1-3; D perhaps matches TRBD1 (5 bases). This CDR3 comprises 18 residues. Germline V gene sequence: CDR1 SGHTA, CDR2 FQGTGA. The V end was cut by 5 bases, the J end by 4 bases, with 24 bases between. The covered CDR3 bases are TGTGCCAGCAGCCCCACTCCGAATGGGGCAGCCCTGGGAAACACC. It yields the protein CASSPTPNGAALGNT. The whole CDR3 is CASSPTPNGAALGNTIYF.

To note about this clone: The CDR3 extends 3 residues past the end of the read, so its final part is completed from the germline J gene. This chain joins TRBV7-9 and TRBJ1-1; perhaps TRBD1 as D (5 bases). V was pared by 5 bases and J by 4 bases, with 11 bases between. CDR3 size: 13 residues. CDR1 and CDR2 (germline): SEHNR, FQNEAQ (reference sequence). The CDR3 protein is CASSPEGVTEAFF. The sequenced CDR3 bases are TGTGCCAGCAGCCCCGAAGGGGTCACTGAA.

In the case of this clone: Read data end 3 residues before the CDR3 end; the end is taken from the germline J gene. The chain combines TRBV11-2 with TRBJ2-7, with 13 nucleotides matching TRBD2. The germline V gene encodes CDR1 SGHAT and CDR2 FQNNGV. CDR3 size: 15 residues. V gave up 8 bases and J gave up 0 bases; unmatched junction bases: 4. The covered CDR3 bases are TGTGCCAGCTCGGGACTAGCGGGGACCTCCTACGAG. Amino acid sequence: CASSGLAGTSYE. In full, the CDR3 is CASSGLAGTSYEQYF.

Points on this clone: The read falls 3 residues short of the CDR3 end, and the missing part is taken from the germline J gene. The chain combines TRBV28 with TRBJ1-1; unclear D gene. Germline V gives CDR1 MDHEN, CDR2 SYDVKM. This CDR3 has 13 residues. V lost 5 bases and J 1 base, leaving 8 bases between the germline ends. CDR3 DNA, as far as it was read: TGTGCCAGCAGTCCCACACAGAACACTGAA. Translating gives CASSPTQNTE. The full CDR3 reads CASSPTQNTEAFF.

This clone is deemed medium-sized by its frequency. Read sequence stops 3 residues before the CDR3 end, and the germline J gene provides the missing end. The V call is TRBV2, the J call TRBJ2-2; 8 bases are shared with TRBD1. Unmatched junction bases numbered 5, after V lost 2 bases and J lost 0 bases. This CDR3 spans 17 amino acids. Germline V gene sequence: CDR1 SNHLY, CDR2 FYNNEI. This CDR3 is CASSELGTGANTGELFF. Partial CDR3 DNA: TGTGCCAGCAGTGAACTGGGGACAGGAGCGAACACCGGGGAG.

Details on this clone: Read coverage stops 3 residues before the CDR3 terminus; the germline J gene supplies the remainder. The chain recombines TRBV11-2 with TRBJ2-1; TRBD1 aligns across 12 bases. V lost 4 bases to trimming and J lost 9 bases; unmatched junction nucleotides: 4. CDR1 is SGHAT, CDR2 FQNNGV, per germline. The CDR3 sequence is 14 residues long. CDR3 loop: CASSSGTGGFEQFF. Partial CDR3 DNA: TGTGCCAGCAGCTCAGGGACAGGGGGCTTTGAG.

Turning to this clone: The sequenced fragment ends 3 residues before the CDR3 boundary, so the rest is inferred from the germline J gene. The rearrangement joins TRBV19 to TRBJ2-5, with TRBD1 identical over 10 bases. Germline V lookup: CDR1 LNHDA, CDR2 SQIVND (reference sequence). The CDR3 runs 16 residues. V lost 1 base and J lost 1; bases outside the gene matches: 3. The sequenced CDR3 bases are TGTGCCAGTAGTATAGGGACAGGGGGGATCCAAGAGACC. Protein sequence: CASSIGTGGIQET. The whole CDR3 sequence reads CASSIGTGGIQETQYF. The whole variable domain, remainder taken from reference TRBV19 and TRBJ2-5, is DGGITQSPKYLFRKEGQNVTLSCEQNLNHDAMYWYRQDPGQGLRLIYYSQIVNDFQKGDIAEGYSVSREKKESFPLTVTSAQKNPTAFYLCASSIGTGGIQETQYFGPGTRLLVL.

Concerning this clone itself: The read ends 3 residues early relative to the CDR3; the germline J gene fills the gap. This sequence joins TRBV28 and TRBJ1-5; D is unclear. CDR3 size: 17 residues. Trimming removed 5 bases from V and 2 bases from J, with 19 bases in between. Germline CDR1 and CDR2: MDHEN and SYDVKM. CDR3 protein: CASSRIRGREGNQPQHF. CDR3 DNA (partial): TGTGCCAGCAGTAGGATCCGGGGAAGGGAGGGCAATCAGCCC. Full variable domain (rest looked up from reference TRBV28 and TRBJ1-5): DVKVTQSSRYLVKRTGEKVFLECVQDMDHENMFWYRQDPGLGLRLIYFSYDVKMKEKGDIPEGYSVSREKKERFSLILESASTNQTSMYLCASSRIRGREGNQPQHFGDGTRLSIL.

Concerning this clone itself: Read coverage stops 3 residues before the CDR3 terminus; the germline J gene supplies the remainder. The chain employs TRBV28 and TRBJ2-7; D possibly corresponds to TRBD2 (6 bases). Germline CDR1 MDHEN, CDR2 SYDVKM. CDR3 size: 12 residues. V dropped 7 bases and J dropped 6 bases, with 13 bases sitting between them. The CDR3 DNA, read in part, is TGTGCCAGCACCACTCTCGGGGGCGAG. Its protein is CASTTLGGE. The entire CDR3 reads CASTTLGGEQYF. The variable domain in full, with the rest retrieved from reference TRBV28 and TRBJ2-7, is DVKVTQSSRYLVKRTGEKVFLECVQDMDHENMFWYRQDPGLGLRLIYFSYDVKMKEKGDIPEGYSVSREKKERFSLILESASTNQTSMYLCASTTLGGEQYFGPGTRLTVT.

This CDR3 reads CSARITNTEAFF. The sequenced part of the CDR3 DNA is TGCAGTGCCAGGATCACGAACACTGAA. The chain links TRBV20-1 to TRBJ1-1; D is unclear. The CDR3 end falls 3 residues outside the read, so it is completed with the germline J gene. V lost 6 bases, J lost 1 base, and 9 bases lay in between. Germline V gene sequence: CDR1 DFQATT, CDR2 SNEGSKA (reference sequence). The CDR3 is 12 amino acids.

Remarks on this clone: The read ends 3 residues before the CDR3 terminus; that terminus is restored from the germline J gene. The rearrangement uses TRBV19 and TRBJ1-3; 7 nucleotides agree with TRBD1. Germline CDR1 is LNHDA and CDR2 is SQIVND (reference sequence). The CDR3 is made up of 15 amino acids. The junction had 9 bases not matched to a gene; V was cut back by 7 bases and J by 3 bases. The chain's CDR3 is CASTVEHRGGNTIYF. The sequenced CDR3 bases are TGTGCCAGTACTGTGGAACACAGGGGTGGAAACACC.

As to this clone: The CDR3 is cut off 3 residues early in the read; its end comes from the germline J gene. This chain joins TRBV7-6 and TRBJ2-3; no definite D call. The CDR3 sequence is 15 residues long. V was shortened by 6 bases and J by 2 bases, with 15 bases between the two germline ends. Germline lookup yields CDR1 SGHVS and CDR2 FNYEAQ. The CDR3 loop reads CASSPGVGTTDTQYF. CDR3 bases read: TGTGCCAGCAGTCCAGGAGTGGGTACCACAGATACG.

Comments on this clone: Coverage ceases 3 residues before the CDR3 finishes, and the germline J gene fills in the end. The chain links TRBV7-3 to TRBJ2-3; D is perhaps TRBD1 (6 bases). CDR1 is SGHTA, CDR2 FQGTGA, per germline. CDR3 length equals 15 residues. Trimming shortened V by 5 bases and J by 6 bases, and 18 bases separated the two germline ends. The part of the CDR3 DNA that was read is TGTGCCAGCAGCAACACAGGGTCGGGGTTGGATACG. It codes for CASSNTGSGLDT. The entire CDR3 sequence reads CASSNTGSGLDTQYF.

Details on this clone: The sequence runs out 3 residues before the end of the CDR3; the remainder is reconstructed from the germline J gene. The chain carries TRBV18 and TRBJ2-5; D might be TRBD2 (5 bases). The CDR3 is 16 amino acids. V gave up 6 bases and J gave up 5 bases, with 22 bases separating them. Germline values: CDR1 KGHSH, CDR2 LQKENI. The CDR3: CASSQEAGTLGETQYF. Partial CDR3 DNA: TGTGCCAGCTCCCAAGAGGCGGGTACCCTCGGGGAGACC.

Note on this clone: The read stops 3 residues short of the end of the CDR3; the missing end is completed from the germline J gene. The chain links TRBV19 to TRBJ2-7; D gene uncertain. The ends were cut back, 7 bases at V and 0 bases at J, with 13 bases in the middle. Germline V lookup: CDR1 LNHDA, CDR2 SQIVND (reference sequence). The CDR3 loop spans 14 amino acids. The CDR3 sequence: CASKRALSSYEQYF. CDR3 DNA, as far as it was read: TGTGCCAGTAAGCGTGCTTTGAGCTCCTACGAG.

About this clone: The read halts 3 residues ahead of the CDR3 end, with the missing end drawn from the germline J gene. This chain uses TRBV6-1 with TRBJ2-7; 14 bases fit TRBD2. Germline loops: CDR1 MNHNS, CDR2 SASEGT. CDR3 length: 19 amino acids. Trimming took 2 bases from V and 5 from J; bases not matched to a gene: 14. The CDR3 DNA, read in part, is TGTGCCAGCAGTGAATCCAGATCCGGGACTAGCGGGAGCTTCCACGAG. Translating it yields CASSESRSGTSGSFHE. The full CDR3 protein is CASSESRSGTSGSFHEQYF.

As for this clone: The read comes to an end 3 residues before the CDR3 does, leaving the germline J gene to fill in the end. The V call is TRBV6-2 or TRBV6-3, the J call TRBJ2-2; D call uncertain. The CDR3 is made up of 13 amino acids. Trimming pared 4 bases from V and 7 bases from J, leaving 10 bases between. The germline CDR1 and CDR2 sequences are MNHEY and SVGEGT. The sequenced CDR3 bases are TGTGCCAGCAGTTCGCCAGAGAGCGGGGAG. This gives the protein CASSSPESGE. The whole CDR3 is CASSSPESGELFF.

On this clone itself: The sequenced fragment ends 3 residues before the CDR3 boundary, so the rest is inferred from the germline J gene. The genes are TRBV18 and TRBJ1-6, with 8 nucleotides matching TRBD1. Germline CDR1 KGHSH, CDR2 LQKENI. This CDR3 has 16 amino acids. With V trimmed by 4 bases and J by 5 bases, 7 bases remained unmatched. This CDR3 reads CASSLTSTGDNSPLHF. The sequenced part of the CDR3 DNA is TGTGCCAGCTCACTCACCTCGACAGGGGATAATTCACCC. Using reference TRBV18 and TRBJ1-6 for the parts outside the CDR3, the full variable domain is NAGVMQNPRHLVRRRGQEARLRCSPMKGHSHVYWYRQLPEEGLKFMVYLQKENIIDESGMPKERFSAEFPKEGPSILRIQQVVRGDSAAYFCASSLTSTGDNSPLHFGNGTRLTVT.

In the case of this clone: The read halts 3 residues ahead of the CDR3 end, with the missing end drawn from the germline J gene. V is TRBV29-1 and J is TRBJ2-7, with a possible D match to TRBD1 (6 bases). The ends were cut back, 3 bases at V and 6 bases at J, with 9 bases in the middle. The CDR3 covers 11 residues. In germline, CDR1 is SQVTM, CDR2 ANQGSEA. The CDR3 loop is CSVDAGAEQYF. The sequenced CDR3 bases are TGCAGCGTTGACGCAGGGGCCGAG.

Points on this clone: The read ends 3 residues early relative to the CDR3; the germline J gene fills the gap. The chain couples TRBV29-1 to TRBJ2-5; D is possibly TRBD1 or TRBD2 (6 bases each). Trimming shortened V by 3 bases and J by 7 bases, and 15 bases separated the two germline ends. CDR3 length: 13 residues. Germline V gene sequence: CDR1 SQVTM, CDR2 ANQGSEA. The CDR3 bases that were read are TGCAGCGTTGATTTGGAGGGGGTTGCGACC. Protein product: CSVDLEGVAT. The entire CDR3 protein is CSVDLEGVATQYF. Together with reference TRBV29-1 and TRBJ2-5, the CDR3 gives the full variable domain: SAVISQKPSRDICQRGTSLTIQCQVDSQVTMMFWYRQQPGQSLTLIATANQGSEATYESGFVIDKFPISRPNLTFSTLTVSNMSPEDSSIYLCSVDLEGVATQYFGPGTRLLVL.

On this clone itself: Read coverage stops 3 residues before the CDR3 terminus; the germline J gene supplies the remainder. The chain joins TRBV29-1 to TRBJ1-1; a possible D gene is TRBD1 (5 bases). Per germline, CDR1 SQVTM and CDR2 ANQGSEA. The CDR3 runs to 14 residues. Trimming removed 7 bases at V and 4 bases at J, with 19 bases between. Here the CDR3 reads CSAIKAGGSTEAFF. The sequenced CDR3 bases are TGCAGCGCCATCAAAGCGGGGGGGAGCACTGAA.

To note about this clone: The read comes to an end 3 residues before the CDR3 does, leaving the germline J gene to fill in the end. The rearrangement joins TRBV5-1 to TRBJ2-2; D not certain. The V gene lost 0 bases and the J gene lost 4 bases, with 7 bases spanning the gap. CDR1 is SGHRS and CDR2 is YFSETQ in the germline V gene. The CDR3 has 14 residues. This CDR3 reads CASSLALATGELFF. The CDR3 DNA, read in part, is TGCGCCAGCAGCTTGGCTTTGGCCACCGGGGAG.

On this clone itself: The CDR3 goes on 3 residues after the read ends, and that part is filled in from the germline J gene. The chain links TRBV6-4 to TRBJ2-1; TRBD2 matches at 11 bases. The CDR3 is made up of 15 amino acids. Germline values: CDR1 MRHNA, CDR2 SNTAGT. The J segment lost 7 bases and the V segment lost 6 bases, leaving 8 bases of the junction unmatched. The CDR3 protein is CASSELAGVGNEQFF. The CDR3 bases that were read are TGTGCCAGCAGCGAACTAGCGGGGGTGGGAAATGAG.